Each of the 5 T cell receptor beta chains below was sequenced from the same sample in a study of vaccination effects on CD4 cells after COVID-19 (dated by TCRdb to between 2022 and 2023). Their antigens remain unidentified. After more than nine days of culture, CD4+ T cells were isolated with the EasySep CD4+ T cell isolation kit. PCR-confirmed SARS-CoV-2 infection had occurred in convalescent patients between March and December 2020, before the Alpha, Beta and Delta variants emerged in the United States. Each participant received two doses of an mRNA SARS-CoV-2 vaccine, either BNT162b2 or mRNA-1273. The library was prepared using the immunoSEQ multiplex PCR assay. Not all clones reach the TCRdb copy of this immuneACCESS table, which keeps in-frame sequences only. Checked studies attribute under half of the gap to unresolved V genes and leave the rest unexplained. Within this sample are about 34,000 clones, with roughly 75% of them counted one time only. The biggest ten clones account for 5% to 7.5% of the sample.

Here the sequenced sample was CD4+ T cells from PBMCs cultured without peptide, taken after COVID-19 vaccination. The receptors originated from a human donor who had a prior SARS-CoV-2 infection.

The chain is built from TRBV24-1 and TRBJ1-1, with D perhaps TRBD1 (5 bases). The germline V and J ends were trimmed by 11 bases and 1 base, with 19 bases remaining between them. The CDR3 sequence is 15 residues long. Germline loops: CDR1 KGHDR, CDR2 SFDVKD. CDR3 nucleotide sequence: TGTGCCAGACTAACCCGGGTGGGGGGGAACACTGAAGCTTTCTTT. Protein: CARLTRVGGNTEAFF.

The chain couples TRBV29-1 to TRBJ2-3, with 11 bases fitting TRBD2. The V gene's germline CDR1 is SQVTM and CDR2 ANQGSEA. V gave up 6 bases and J gave up 6 bases; unmatched junction bases: 11. The CDR3 totals 15 residues. CDR3 DNA sequence: TGCAGCGTCGCGACTAGCGGGGACTTCGGGGATACGCAGTATTTT. Translated: CSVATSGDFGDTQYF.

The chain employs TRBV5-8 and TRBJ1-4; 9 bases are a match to TRBD1. V lost 4 bases to trimming and J lost 7 bases; unmatched junction nucleotides: 14. CDR1 SGHTS and CDR2 YDEGEE come from the germline V gene. The length of the CDR3 is 17 residues. The CDR3: CASSNRDREFLAEKLFF. CDR3 nucleotide sequence: TGTGCCAGCAGCAACCGGGACAGGGAGTTTTTGGCTGAAAAACTGTTTTTT.

The chain joins TRBV5-6 to TRBJ1-2; 8 bases match TRBD1. Germline-derived CDR1 and CDR2 are SGHDT and YYEEEE. The V gene end was trimmed by 5 bases and the J gene end by 6 bases; junction bases not matched to a gene: 9. The CDR3 sequence is 14 residues long. The CDR3 is CASRETGVMNGYTF. CDR3 coding DNA: TGTGCCAGCAGGGAGACAGGGGTGATGAATGGCTACACCTTC.

The J gene is TRBJ1-2, the V gene TRBV6-6; D not resolved. The CDR3 covers 12 residues. V lost 0 bases and J lost 8, with 7 bases in between. From germline, CDR1 is MNHNY and CDR2 SVGAGI (reference sequence). DNA of the CDR3: TGTGCCAGCAGTTACTCTACAGAAGGCTACACCTTC. Its translation is CASSYSTEGYTF.